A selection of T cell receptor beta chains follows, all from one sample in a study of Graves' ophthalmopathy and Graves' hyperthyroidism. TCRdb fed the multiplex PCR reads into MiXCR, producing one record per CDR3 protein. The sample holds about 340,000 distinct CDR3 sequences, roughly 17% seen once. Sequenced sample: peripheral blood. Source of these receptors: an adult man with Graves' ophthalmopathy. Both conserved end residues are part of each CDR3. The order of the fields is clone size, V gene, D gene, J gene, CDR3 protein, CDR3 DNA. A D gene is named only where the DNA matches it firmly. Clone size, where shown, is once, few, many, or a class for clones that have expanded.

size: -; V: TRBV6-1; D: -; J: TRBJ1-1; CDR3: CASTGPAMNTEAFF; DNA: TGTGCCAGCACGGGACCAGCCATGAACACTGAAGCTTTCTTT
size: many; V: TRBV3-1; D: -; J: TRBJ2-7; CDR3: CASSQGAGTYEQYF; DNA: TGTGCCAGCAGCCAAGGGGCAGGGACCTACGAGCAGTACTTC
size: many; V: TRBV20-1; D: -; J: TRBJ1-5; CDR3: CSATGPNQPQHF; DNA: TGCAGTGCTACAGGCCCCAACCAGCCCCAGCATTTT
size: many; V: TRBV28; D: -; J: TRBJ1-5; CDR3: CASSRMTVVSNQPQHF; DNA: TGTGCCAGCAGTAGAATGACAGTGGTTAGCAATCAGCCCCAGCATTTT
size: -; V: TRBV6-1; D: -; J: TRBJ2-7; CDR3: CASRDTRPYEQYF; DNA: TGTGCCAGCAGGGACACTCGCCCCTACGAGCAGTACTTC
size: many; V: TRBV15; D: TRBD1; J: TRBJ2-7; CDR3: CATSMWDRGTYEQYF; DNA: TGTGCCACCAGCATGTGGGACAGGGGTACCTACGAGCAGTACTTC
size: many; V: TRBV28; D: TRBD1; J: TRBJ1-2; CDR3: CASRRQGAKNYYTF; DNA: TGTGCCAGCAGGCGACAGGGGGCTAAGAATTACTACACCTTC
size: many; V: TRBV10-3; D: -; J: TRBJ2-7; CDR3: CAISESGRGQSEQYF; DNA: TGTGCCATCAGTGAGTCGGGCAGGGGTCAAAGCGAGCAGTACTTC
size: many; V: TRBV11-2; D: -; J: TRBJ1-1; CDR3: CASSRGPRVAVELAAFF; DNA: TGTGCCAGCAGCCGGGGCCCGAGGGTAGCAGTGGAGTTGGCGGCTTTCTTT
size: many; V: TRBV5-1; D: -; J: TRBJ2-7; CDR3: CASSLGQATYEQYF; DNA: TGCGCCAGCAGCTTGGGACAGGCTACCTACGAGCAGTACTTC
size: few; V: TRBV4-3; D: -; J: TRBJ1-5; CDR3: CASSQVRNEAQHF; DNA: TGCGCCAGCAGCCAAGTCAGGAATGAGGCCCAGCATTTT
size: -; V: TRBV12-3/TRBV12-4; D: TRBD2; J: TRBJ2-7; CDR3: CASSLSLAVVDEQYF; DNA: TGTGCCAGCAGTTTATCACTAGCGGTAGTCGACGAGCAGTACTTC
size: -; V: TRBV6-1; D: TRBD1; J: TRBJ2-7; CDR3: CASTETGGFPYEQYF; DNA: TGTGCCAGCACAGAAACAGGGGGCTTTCCCTACGAGCAGTACTTC
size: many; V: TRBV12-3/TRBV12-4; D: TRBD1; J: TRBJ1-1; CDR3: CASSPGTGGNEAFF; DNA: TGTGCCAGCAGTCCCGGGACAGGGGGCAATGAAGCTTTCTTT
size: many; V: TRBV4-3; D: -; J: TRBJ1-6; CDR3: CASSQDASGPSSYNSPLHF; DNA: TGCGCCAGCAGCCAAGACGCCTCGGGACCGAGCTCCTATAATTCACCCCTCCACTTT
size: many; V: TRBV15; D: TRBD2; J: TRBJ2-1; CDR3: CATSRASGAYNEQFF; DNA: TGTGCCACCAGCAGAGCCAGCGGGGCCTACAATGAGCAGTTCTTC
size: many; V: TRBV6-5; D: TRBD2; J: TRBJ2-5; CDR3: CASSSQASGPVAQYF; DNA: TGTGCCAGCAGTTCCCAGGCTAGCGGTCCGGTGGCCCAGTACTTC
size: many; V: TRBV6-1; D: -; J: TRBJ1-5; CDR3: CASIPTGGDMNQPQHF; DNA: TGTGCCAGCATCCCGACGGGAGGGGACATGAATCAGCCCCAGCATTTT
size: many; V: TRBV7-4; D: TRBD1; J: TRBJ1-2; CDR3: CASSLAAGQRKTYGYTF; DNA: TGTGCCAGCAGCTTAGCGGCGGGACAGCGTAAGACTTATGGCTACACCTTC
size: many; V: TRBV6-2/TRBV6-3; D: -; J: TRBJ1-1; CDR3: CASSRGRPEAFF; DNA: TGTGCCAGCAGTAGGGGGAGGCCTGAAGCTTTCTTT
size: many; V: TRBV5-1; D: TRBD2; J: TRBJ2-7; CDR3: CASSHTSGGTYEQYF; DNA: TGCGCCAGCAGCCATACTAGCGGGGGAACCTACGAGCAGTACTTC
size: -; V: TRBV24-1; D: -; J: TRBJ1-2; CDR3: CATNGVSGYTF; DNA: TGTGCCACCAACGGTGTAAGTGGCTACACCTTC
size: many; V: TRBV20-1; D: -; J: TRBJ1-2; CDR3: CSARDGGMNYGYTF; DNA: TGCAGTGCTAGAGATGGGGGAATGAACTATGGCTACACCTTC
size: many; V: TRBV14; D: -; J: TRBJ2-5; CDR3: CASSLTLATETQYF; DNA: TGTGCCAGCAGCCTGACACTAGCCACGGAGACCCAGTACTTC
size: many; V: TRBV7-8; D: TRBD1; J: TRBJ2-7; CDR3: CASSLVGQGPYEQYF; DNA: TGTGCCAGCAGCTTAGTAGGACAGGGACCCTACGAGCAGTACTTC
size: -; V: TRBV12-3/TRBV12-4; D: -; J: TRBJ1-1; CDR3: CASSLADEAFF; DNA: TGTGCCAGCAGTTTAGCCGATGAAGCTTTCTTT
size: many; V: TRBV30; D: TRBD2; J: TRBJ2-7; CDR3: CAWSAPSGTYEQYF; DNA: TGTGCCTGGAGTGCCCCTAGCGGGACCTACGAGCAGTACTTC
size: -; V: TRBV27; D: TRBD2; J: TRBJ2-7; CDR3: CASMAGGLHEQYF; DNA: TGTGCCAGCATGGCGGGAGGGTTACACGAGCAGTACTTC
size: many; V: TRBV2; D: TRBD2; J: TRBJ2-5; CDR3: CASTWTSGGETQYF; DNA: TGTGCCAGCACCTGGACTAGCGGGGGCGAGACCCAGTACTTC
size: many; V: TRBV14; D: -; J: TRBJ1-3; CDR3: CASSQLTAGSGNTIYF; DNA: TGTGCCAGCAGCCAACTTACGGCGGGCTCTGGAAACACCATATATTTT
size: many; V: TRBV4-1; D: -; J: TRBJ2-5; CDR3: CASSPTEGNQETQYF; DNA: TGCGCCAGCTCTCCTACCGAGGGGAACCAAGAGACCCAGTACTTC
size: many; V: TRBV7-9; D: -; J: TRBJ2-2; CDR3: CASSLLGAPRNTGELFF; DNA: TGTGCCAGCAGCTTATTGGGGGCGCCTCGCAACACCGGGGAGCTGTTTTTT
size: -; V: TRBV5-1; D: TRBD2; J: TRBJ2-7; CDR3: CASSLTSGSMYEQYF; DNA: TGCGCCAGCAGCCTAACTAGCGGGAGTATGTACGAGCAGTACTTC
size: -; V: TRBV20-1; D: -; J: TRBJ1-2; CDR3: CSATYISSYGYTF; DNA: TGCAGTGCTACGTACATAAGTAGCTATGGCTACACCTTC
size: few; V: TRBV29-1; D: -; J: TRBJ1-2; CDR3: CSVWAQIHLGSNYGYTF; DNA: TGCAGCGTTTGGGCTCAAATCCATCTCGGCTCAAACTATGGCTACACCTTC
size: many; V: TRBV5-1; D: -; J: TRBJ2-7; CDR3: CASSLALQGTYEQYF; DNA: TGCGCCAGCAGCTTGGCCCTCCAGGGTACCTACGAGCAGTACTTC
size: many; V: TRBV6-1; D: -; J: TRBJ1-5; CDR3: CASSEASQGRQPQHF; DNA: TGTGCCAGCAGTGAAGCGTCCCAGGGCCGTCAGCCCCAGCATTTT
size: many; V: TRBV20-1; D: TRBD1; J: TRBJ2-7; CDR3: CSARDDNRGDGEQYF; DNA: TGCAGTGCTAGAGACGACAACAGGGGAGACGGCGAGCAGTACTTC
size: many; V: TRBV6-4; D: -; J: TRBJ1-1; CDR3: CASRLGPGQGLNTEAFF; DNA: TGTGCCAGCAGGCTTGGACCTGGACAAGGCCTGAACACTGAAGCTTTCTTT
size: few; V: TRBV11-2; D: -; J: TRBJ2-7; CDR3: CASTLQASYEQCF; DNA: TGTGCCAGCACCCTACAGGCCTCCTACGAGCAGTGCTTC
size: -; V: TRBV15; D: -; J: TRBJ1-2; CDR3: CATSSAQGYGYTF; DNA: TGTGCCACCAGCAGTGCTCAGGGATATGGCTACACCTTC
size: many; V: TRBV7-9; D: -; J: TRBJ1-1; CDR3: CASSLTPQRKWGTEAFF; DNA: TGTGCCAGCAGCTTAACACCCCAGCGTAAGTGGGGCACTGAAGCTTTCTTT
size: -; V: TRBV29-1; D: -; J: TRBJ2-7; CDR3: CSVEGEGRRTYEQYF; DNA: TGCAGCGTTGAAGGCGAGGGTCGTAGAACCTACGAGCAGTACTTC
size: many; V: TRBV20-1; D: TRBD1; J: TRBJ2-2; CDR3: CSAIQGRSSTGELFF; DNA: TGCAGTGCTATACAGGGGCGGAGTAGCACCGGGGAGCTGTTTTTT
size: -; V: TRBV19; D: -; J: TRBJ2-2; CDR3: CASSIIVLNTGELFF; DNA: TGTGCCAGTAGTATAATTGTTCTTAACACCGGGGAGCTGTTTTTT
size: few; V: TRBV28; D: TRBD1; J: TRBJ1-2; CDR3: CASSYGQGSYGYTF; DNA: TGTGCCAGCAGTTACGGACAGGGGAGCTATGGCTACACCTTC
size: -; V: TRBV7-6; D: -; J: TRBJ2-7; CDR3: CASSSPIQEQYF; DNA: TGTGCCAGCAGTTCCCCCATTCAAGAGCAGTACTTC
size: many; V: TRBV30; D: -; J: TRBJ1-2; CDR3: CAWSEGGGAPLGYTF; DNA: TGTGCCTGGAGTGAGGGGGGGGGGGCGCCCCTTGGCTACACCTTC
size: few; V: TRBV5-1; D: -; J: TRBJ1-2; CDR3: CASRARDSGYGYNF; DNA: TGCGCCAGCAGGGCCCGAGACAGCGGCTATGGCTACAACTTC
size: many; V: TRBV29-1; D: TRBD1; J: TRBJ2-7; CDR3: CSAGISRGGPYEQYF; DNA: TGCAGCGCCGGGATCTCCAGAGGGGGCCCCTACGAGCAGTACTTC
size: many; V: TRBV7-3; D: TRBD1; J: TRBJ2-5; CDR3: CASSPTGTAQETQYF; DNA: TGTGCCAGCAGCCCAACCGGGACAGCTCAAGAGACCCAGTACTTC
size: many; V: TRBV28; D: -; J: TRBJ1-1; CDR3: CASVSQGNTEAFF; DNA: TGTGCCAGCGTCAGTCAGGGGAACACTGAAGCTTTCTTT
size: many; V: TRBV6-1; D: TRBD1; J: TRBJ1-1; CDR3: CASSEEKYGTGVNTEAFF; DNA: TGTGCCAGCAGTGAAGAGAAATACGGGACAGGGGTGAACACTGAAGCTTTCTTT
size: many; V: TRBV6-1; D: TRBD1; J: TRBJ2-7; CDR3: CASRDPDRAYEQYF; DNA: TGTGCCAGCAGAGACCCCGACAGGGCCTACGAGCAGTACTTC
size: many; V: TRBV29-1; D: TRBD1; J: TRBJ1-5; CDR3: CRNRGRGPQHF; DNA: TGCAGAAACAGGGGGCGCGGTCCCCAGCATTTT
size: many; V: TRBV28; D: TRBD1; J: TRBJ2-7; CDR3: CASSRRVGTGGVEQYF; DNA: TGTGCCAGCAGCCGAAGGGTTGGGACAGGGGGCGTCGAGCAGTACTTC
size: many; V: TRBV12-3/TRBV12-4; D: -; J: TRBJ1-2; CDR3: CASRSGFRTNYGYTF; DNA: TGTGCCAGCAGGTCAGGGTTCCGGACTAACTATGGCTACACCTTC